This note documents a single TCR beta chain sequence. Its cognate antigen is unknown. The data stem from a study of cytomegalovirus exposure and HLA in healthy donors. It was with 60 Vbeta and 13 Jbeta primers that the PCR ran. Assay used: immunoSEQ multiplex PCR; TCRdb lists only in-frame clones, some missing. The data hold 100,000 or so clones, with under 80% observed a single time. Whole-study results and caveats: TCR beta sequences numbering roughly 18,000 were associated with HLA alleles at 0.05 false discovery rate in a later analysis. The listing of 150 to 200 TCR beta chains classed them as cytomegalovirus-associated. Most CMV-associated TCR beta chains appeared HLA-restricted in a later analysis.

V was clipped by 7 bases and J by 1 base, with 7 bases between them. The CDR3 totals 13 residues. CDR1 is MNHNY, CDR2 SVGAGI, per germline (reference sequence). This TCR was sampled from a woman aged 40 to 50 in good health and CMV-seropositive. The V and J genes are TRBV6-6 and TRBJ1-4; D might be TRBD1 (5 bases). Sequencing input: PBMCs. CDR3 residues: CASNTGTNEKLFF. DNA of the CDR3: TGTGCCAGCAATACAGGAACTAATGAAAAACTGTTTTTT.